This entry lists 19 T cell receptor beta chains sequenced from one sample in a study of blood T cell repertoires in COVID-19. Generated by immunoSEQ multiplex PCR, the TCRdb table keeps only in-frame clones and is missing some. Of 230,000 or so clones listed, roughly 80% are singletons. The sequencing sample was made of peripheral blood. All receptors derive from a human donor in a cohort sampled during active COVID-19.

CDR3 bases: TGTGCCAGCAGCCCTGGGGGACAGGGGGCGAATGAGCAGTTCTTC. It specifies CASSPGGQGANEQFF. This chain connects TRBV7-2 to TRBJ2-1; 12 nucleotides line up with TRBD1. Germline V gives CDR1 SGHTA, CDR2 FQGNSA. This CDR3 contains 15 residues. The junction had 6 bases not matched to a gene; V was cut back by 5 bases and J by 7 bases. The full variable domain, completed using reference TRBV7-2 and TRBJ2-1, is GAGVSQSPSNKVTEKGKDVELRCDPISGHTALYWYRQSLGQGLEFLIYFQGNSAPDKSGLPSDRFSAERTGGSVSTLTIQRTQQEDSAVYLCASSPGGQGANEQFFGPGTRLTVL.

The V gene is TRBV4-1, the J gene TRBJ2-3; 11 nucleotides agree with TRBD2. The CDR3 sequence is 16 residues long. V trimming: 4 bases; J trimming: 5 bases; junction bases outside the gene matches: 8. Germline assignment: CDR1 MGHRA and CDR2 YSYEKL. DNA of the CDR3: TGCGCCAGCAGCCCCAGGACTAGCGGGTTTAAAGATACGCAGTATTTT. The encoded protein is CASSPRTSGFKDTQYF.

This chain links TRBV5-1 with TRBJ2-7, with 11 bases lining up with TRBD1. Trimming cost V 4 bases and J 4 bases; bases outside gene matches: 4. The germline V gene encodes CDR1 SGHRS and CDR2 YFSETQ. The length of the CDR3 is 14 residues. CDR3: CASSRDRGGYEQYF. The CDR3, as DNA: TGCGCCAGCAGCCGGGACAGGGGGGGATACGAGCAGTACTTC.

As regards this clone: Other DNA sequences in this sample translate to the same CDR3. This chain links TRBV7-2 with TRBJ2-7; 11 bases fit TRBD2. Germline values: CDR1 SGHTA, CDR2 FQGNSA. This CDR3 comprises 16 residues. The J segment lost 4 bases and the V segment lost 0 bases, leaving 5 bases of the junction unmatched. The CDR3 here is CASSLARLAGGYEQYF. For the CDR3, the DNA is TGTGCCAGCAGCTTAGCGCGGCTAGCGGGAGGTTACGAGCAGTACTTC.

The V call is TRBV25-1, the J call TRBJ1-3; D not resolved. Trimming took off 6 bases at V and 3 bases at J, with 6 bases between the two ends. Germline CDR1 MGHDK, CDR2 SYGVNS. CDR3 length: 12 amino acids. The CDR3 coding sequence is TGTGCCAGCAGCCCCAGTGGAAACACCATATATTTT. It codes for CASSPSGNTIYF. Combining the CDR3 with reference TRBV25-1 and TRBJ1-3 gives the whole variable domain EADIYQTPRYLVIGTGKKITLECSQTMGHDKMYWYQQDPGMELHLIHYSYGVNSTEKGDLSSESTVSRIRTEHFPLTLESARPSHTSQYLCASSPSGNTIYFGEGSWLTVV.

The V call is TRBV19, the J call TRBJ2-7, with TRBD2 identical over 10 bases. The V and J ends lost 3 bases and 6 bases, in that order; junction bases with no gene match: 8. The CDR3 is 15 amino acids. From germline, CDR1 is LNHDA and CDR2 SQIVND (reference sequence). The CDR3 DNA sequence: TGTGCCAGTAGTATTCCCAGCGGGAGGGCCCGCGAGCAGTACTTC. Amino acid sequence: CASSIPSGRAREQYF.

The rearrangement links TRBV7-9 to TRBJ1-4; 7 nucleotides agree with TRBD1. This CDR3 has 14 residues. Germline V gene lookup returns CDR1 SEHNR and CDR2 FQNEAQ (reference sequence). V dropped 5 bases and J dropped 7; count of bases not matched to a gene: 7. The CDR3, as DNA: TGTGCCAGCAGCCGTTCGGGACAGCTTGAAAAACTGTTTTTT. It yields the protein CASSRSGQLEKLFF.

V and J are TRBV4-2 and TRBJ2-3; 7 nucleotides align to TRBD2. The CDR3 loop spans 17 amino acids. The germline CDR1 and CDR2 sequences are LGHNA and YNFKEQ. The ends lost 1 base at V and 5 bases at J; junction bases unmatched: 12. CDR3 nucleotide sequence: TGTGCCAGCAGCCAAGGCGCGGGGGAGGGCCCGGGAGATACGCAGTATTTT. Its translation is CASSQGAGEGPGDTQYF.

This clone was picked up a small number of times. CDR3 protein: CASRRLAGGRWSYEQYF. The CDR3 DNA reads as TGTGCCAGCAGGCGTCTAGCGGGAGGGCGGTGGTCCTACGAGCAGTACTTC. V is TRBV28 and J is TRBJ2-7; 12 nucleotides match TRBD2. Looked up from germline, CDR1 is MDHEN and CDR2 is SYDVKM. There are 17 residues in the CDR3. J gave up 1 base and V 6 bases, and 10 bases lay outside the gene matches.

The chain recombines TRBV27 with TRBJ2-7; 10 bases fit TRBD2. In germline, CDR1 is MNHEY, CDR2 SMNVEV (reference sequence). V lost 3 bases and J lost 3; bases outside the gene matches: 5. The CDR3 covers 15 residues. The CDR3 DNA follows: TGTGCCAGCAGTTTGCAACTAGCGGGACTCTACGAGCAGTACTTC. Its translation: CASSLQLAGLYEQYF.

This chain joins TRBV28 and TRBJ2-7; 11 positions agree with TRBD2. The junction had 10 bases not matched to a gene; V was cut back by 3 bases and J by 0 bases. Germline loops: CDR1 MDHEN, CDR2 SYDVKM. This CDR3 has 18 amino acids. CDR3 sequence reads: CASSFPGTSGRSSYEQYF. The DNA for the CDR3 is TGTGCCAGCAGTTTCCCCGGGACTAGCGGTAGATCCTCCTACGAGCAGTACTTC. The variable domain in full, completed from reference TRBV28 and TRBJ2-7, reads DVKVTQSSRYLVKRTGEKVFLECVQDMDHENMFWYRQDPGLGLRLIYFSYDVKMKEKGDIPEGYSVSREKKERFSLILESASTNQTSMYLCASSFPGTSGRSSYEQYFGPGTRLTVT.

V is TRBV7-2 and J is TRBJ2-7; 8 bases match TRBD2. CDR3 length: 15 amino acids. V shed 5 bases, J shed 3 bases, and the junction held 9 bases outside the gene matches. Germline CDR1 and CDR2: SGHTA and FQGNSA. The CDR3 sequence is CASSNPGTRVYEQYF. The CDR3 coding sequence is TGTGCCAGCAGCAATCCCGGGACTAGAGTCTACGAGCAGTACTTC.

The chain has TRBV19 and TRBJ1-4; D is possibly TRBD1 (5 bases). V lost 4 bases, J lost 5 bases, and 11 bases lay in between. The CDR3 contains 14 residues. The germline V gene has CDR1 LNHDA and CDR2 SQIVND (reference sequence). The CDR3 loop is CASSTGGFNEKLFF. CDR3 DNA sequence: TGTGCCAGTAGTACCGGGGGGTTCAATGAAAAACTGTTTTTT.

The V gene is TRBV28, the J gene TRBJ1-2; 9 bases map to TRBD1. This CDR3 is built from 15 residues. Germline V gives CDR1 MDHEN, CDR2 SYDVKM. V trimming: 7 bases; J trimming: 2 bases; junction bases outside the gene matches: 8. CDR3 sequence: CASTATGTGNYGYTF. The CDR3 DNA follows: TGTGCCAGCACCGCAACCGGGACAGGGAACTATGGCTACACCTTC.

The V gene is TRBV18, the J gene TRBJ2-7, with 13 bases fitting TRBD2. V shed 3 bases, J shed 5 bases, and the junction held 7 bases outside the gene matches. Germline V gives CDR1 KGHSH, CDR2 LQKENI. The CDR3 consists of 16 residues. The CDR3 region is CASSPRTSGSPHEQYF. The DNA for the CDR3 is TGTGCCAGCTCACCTAGGACTAGCGGGAGTCCCCACGAGCAGTACTTC.

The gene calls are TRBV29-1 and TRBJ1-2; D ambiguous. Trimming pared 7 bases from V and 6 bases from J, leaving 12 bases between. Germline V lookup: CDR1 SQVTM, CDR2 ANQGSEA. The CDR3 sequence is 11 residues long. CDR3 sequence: CSALEFDGYTF. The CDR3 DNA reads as TGCAGCGCTCTGGAGTTCGATGGCTACACCTTC. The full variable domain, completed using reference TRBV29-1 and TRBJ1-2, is SAVISQKPSRDICQRGTSLTIQCQVDSQVTMMFWYRQQPGQSLTLIATANQGSEATYESGFVIDKFPISRPNLTFSTLTVSNMSPEDSSIYLCSALEFDGYTFGSGTRLTVV.

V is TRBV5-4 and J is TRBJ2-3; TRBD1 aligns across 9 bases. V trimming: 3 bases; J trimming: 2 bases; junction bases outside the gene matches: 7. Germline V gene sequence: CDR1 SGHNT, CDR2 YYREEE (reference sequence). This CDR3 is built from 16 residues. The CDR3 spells CASSSPGQGSTDTQYF. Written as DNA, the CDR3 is TGTGCCAGCAGCTCACCGGGACAGGGCTCCACAGATACGCAGTATTTT.

The chain's CDR3 is CASGLDQGGAGYEQYF. As DNA, the CDR3 is TGTGCTAGTGGTTTGGACCAAGGGGGAGCTGGATACGAGCAGTACTTC. The chain employs TRBV12-5 and TRBJ2-7; a possible D gene is TRBD1 (6 bases). CDR1 LGHNT and CDR2 FRNRAP come from the germline V gene. CDR3 length: 16 amino acids. V lost 1 base to trimming and J lost 4 bases, with 17 bases between them.

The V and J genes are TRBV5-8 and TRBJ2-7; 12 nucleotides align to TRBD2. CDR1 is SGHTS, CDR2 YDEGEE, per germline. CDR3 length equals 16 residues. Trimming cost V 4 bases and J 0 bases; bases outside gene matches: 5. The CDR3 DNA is TGTGCCAGCAGCCACGGACTAGCGGGACTCTCCTACGAGCAGTACTTC. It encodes CASSHGLAGLSYEQYF.